The 10 T cell receptor beta chains in this list originate from one sample, sequenced in a study of OX40 agonist ivuxolimab in advanced cancers. Here immunoSEQ multiplex PCR was the method, and the copy in TCRdb shows in-frame clones only, minus some. The sample consists of about 67,000 clones, 80% to 90% of them appearing once. The sequencing used CD4+ or CD8+ T cells sorted from blood, collected in a trial of the OX40 agonist ivuxolimab. Receptors originate from an adult with an advanced solid tumor such as melanoma, head and neck, liver or kidney cancer.

The genes are TRBV6-6 and TRBJ2-7, with TRBD1 as a possible D gene (6 bases). This CDR3 contains 12 residues. The germline gives CDR1 MNHNY, CDR2 SVGAGI (reference sequence). Trimming left V 6 bases short and J 2 bases short, with 8 bases between. The CDR3 region has the DNA TGTGCCAGCAGACAGGGCCCCTACGAGCAGTACTTC. Encoded protein: CASRQGPYEQYF.

V and J are TRBV19 and TRBJ1-2; a weak D match, TRBD1 (6 bases). Germline V lookup: CDR1 LNHDA, CDR2 SQIVND (reference sequence). Trimming took off 8 bases at V and 7 bases at J, with 23 bases between the two ends. This CDR3 contains 15 residues. The CDR3 region has the DNA TGTGCCAGTGTCAACAGGGCCCGCTCGGTATTTGGCTACACCTTC. Residues: CASVNRARSVFGYTF. The full variable domain, with the rest looked up from reference TRBV19 and TRBJ1-2, is DGGITQSPKYLFRKEGQNVTLSCEQNLNHDAMYWYRQDPGQGLRLIYYSQIVNDFQKGDIAEGYSVSREKKESFPLTVTSAQKNPTAFYLCASVNRARSVFGYTFGSGTRLTVV.

The V gene is TRBV5-1, the J gene TRBJ1-2, with 8 positions matching TRBD1. The CDR3 is 14 residues long. With 2 bases clipped from V and 5 bases from J, the junction kept 5 bases outside the gene matches. From germline, CDR1 is SGHRS and CDR2 YFSETQ. As DNA, the CDR3 is TGCGCCAGCAGCTTAGACAGGGGAGGGTATGGCTACACCTTC. Protein sequence: CASSLDRGGYGYTF.

V gene TRBV4-1 combines with J gene TRBJ1-1, with TRBD1 identical over 10 bases. The CDR3 is 15 amino acids. Germline lookup yields CDR1 MGHRA and CDR2 YSYEKL. V trimming: 5 bases; J trimming: 10 bases; junction bases outside the gene matches: 13. The CDR3 sequence: CASSGTDRGKVGAFF. The CDR3 coding sequence is TGCGCCAGCAGCGGAACGGACAGGGGGAAGGTAGGAGCTTTCTTT.

The V call is TRBV7-2, the J call TRBJ1-1, with unresolved D. The CDR3 runs 12 residues. CDR1 and CDR2 from the germline V gene are SGHTA and FQGNSA. Trimming left V 8 bases short and J 5 bases short, with 12 bases between. This chain's CDR3 is CASGHLGTEAFF. In DNA form, the CDR3 reads TGTGCCAGCGGCCACTTGGGGACTGAAGCTTTCTTT.

The rearrangement joins TRBV10-3 to TRBJ1-1, with D possibly being TRBD1 (6 bases). The germline V and J ends were trimmed by 10 bases and 4 bases, with 16 bases remaining between them. The CDR3 runs to 13 residues. Per germline, CDR1 ENHRY and CDR2 SYGVKD. The CDR3 sequence is CATGLGGITEAFF. DNA of the CDR3: TGTGCCACAGGGCTAGGGGGGATCACTGAAGCTTTCTTT.

The chain links TRBV6-5 to TRBJ1-1; possible D gene TRBD1, 5 bases. The CDR3 has 14 amino acids. Between the trimmed V and J ends, which lost 1 base and 4 bases, there was a span of 10 bases. Germline V gives CDR1 MNHEY, CDR2 SVGAGI. The CDR3 here is CASSYWAGTTEAFF. CDR3 DNA: TGTGCCAGCAGTTACTGGGCAGGGACCACTGAAGCTTTCTTT.

This chain uses TRBV18 with TRBJ1-1, with D maybe TRBD1 (6 bases). With 5 bases removed from V and 1 base from J, the gap between germline ends came to 17 bases. Germline assignment: CDR1 KGHSH and CDR2 LQKENI. CDR3 length equals 16 residues. The CDR3 region has the DNA TGTGCCAGCTCATCCCAAATCCCCAGGGGGAACACTGAAGCTTTCTTT. Translation: CASSSQIPRGNTEAFF. Full variable domain (outside the CDR3, taken from reference TRBV18 and TRBJ1-1): NAGVMQNPRHLVRRRGQEARLRCSPMKGHSHVYWYRQLPEEGLKFMVYLQKENIIDESGMPKERFSAEFPKEGPSILRIQQVVRGDSAAYFCASSSQIPRGNTEAFFGQGTRLTVV.

The genes are TRBV6-1 and TRBJ2-1; 10 bases are a match to TRBD1. The CDR3 covers 14 residues. Germline lookup yields CDR1 MNHNS and CDR2 SASEGT. V lost 8 bases and J lost 3; bases outside the gene matches: 4. As DNA, the CDR3 is TGTGCCAGCGGGACAGGGGCCCTCTACAATGAGCAGTTCTTC. Amino acid sequence: CASGTGALYNEQFF.

The chain is built from TRBV29-1 and TRBJ2-1, with 15 bases lining up with TRBD2. The CDR3 is 18 amino acids. With 3 bases clipped from V and 9 bases from J, the junction kept 15 bases outside the gene matches. From germline, CDR1 is SQVTM and CDR2 ANQGSEA. Here the CDR3 reads CSVDSMGLAGGRWGEQFF. Here the CDR3 DNA reads TGCAGCGTTGATTCAATGGGACTAGCGGGGGGTAGGTGGGGTGAGCAGTTCTTC.